These 17 T cell receptor beta chains originate from one sample sequenced in a study of blood T cell dynamics during melanoma immunotherapy. The method was immunoSEQ multiplex PCR; TCRdb's version includes in-frame clones alone and lacks a portion of them. The sample records over 9,000 clones, 84% being singletons. As for time point: week 3, after first cycle of checkpoint inhibitor. The sequencing here drew on blood, taken from a patient treated with checkpoint blockade. These receptors all come from a human donor with melanoma.

The genes are TRBV5-8 and TRBJ2-1, with TRBD2 identical over 11 bases. Germline loops: CDR1 SGHTS, CDR2 YDEGEE. V was pared by 3 bases and J by 2 bases, with 4 bases of the junction left unmatched. The CDR3 totals 16 residues. CDR3 sequence reads: CASSSLAGGTYNEQFF. The CDR3 nucleotides are TGTGCCAGCAGCTCTCTAGCGGGGGGAACCTACAATGAGCAGTTCTTC.

The V and J genes are TRBV25-1 and TRBJ2-1; 7 bases agree with TRBD2. Per germline, CDR1 MGHDK and CDR2 SYGVNS. The trim removed 5 bases at V and 9 bases at J, leaving 10 bases unmatched. The CDR3 sequence is 14 residues long. This chain's CDR3 is CASSPDSGGSEQFF. The CDR3 DNA reads TGTGCCAGCAGTCCGGACTCGGGGGGTAGTGAGCAGTTCTTC.

The chain links TRBV6-6 to TRBJ1-1; D uncertain. The V and J ends lost 0 bases and 2 bases respectively, with 10 bases between them. Germline V gene sequence: CDR1 MNHNY, CDR2 SVGAGI (reference sequence). The CDR3 is made up of 15 amino acids. CDR3 region: CASSYSPTANTEAFF. The CDR3 coding sequence is TGTGCCAGCAGTTACTCGCCCACAGCCAACACTGAAGCTTTCTTT.

This chain links TRBV18 with TRBJ1-4, with D maybe TRBD1 (6 bases). This CDR3 contains 16 residues. Trimming removed 6 bases from V and 0 bases from J, with 14 bases in between. Germline CDR1 and CDR2: KGHSH and LQKENI. CDR3 sequence reads: CASSSGGRATNEKLFF. The CDR3 DNA is TGTGCCAGCTCCTCCGGGGGCCGTGCAACTAATGAAAAACTGTTTTTT.

The chain employs TRBV7-9 and TRBJ1-1, with 8 bases aligning to TRBD1. CDR3 size: 14 residues. With 5 bases clipped from V and 1 base from J, the junction kept 3 bases outside the gene matches. CDR1 SEHNR and CDR2 FQNEAQ come from the germline V gene (reference sequence). The CDR3 here is CASSRGQGNTEAFF. The CDR3 DNA reads TGTGCCAGCAGCCGCGGACAGGGGAACACTGAAGCTTTCTTT.

This chain connects TRBV19 to TRBJ2-2; 10 nucleotides align to TRBD1. This CDR3 is built from 17 residues. Trimming took 5 bases from V and 4 from J; bases not matched to a gene: 10. In germline, CDR1 is LNHDA, CDR2 SQIVND (reference sequence). The CDR3 spells CASSPGTGVLGTGELFF. The CDR3 region has the DNA TGTGCCAGTAGTCCCGGGACAGGGGTTCTGGGCACCGGGGAGCTGTTTTTT.

The chain has TRBV7-3 and TRBJ2-2, with TRBD2 matching over 11 bases. The length of the CDR3 is 15 residues. V dropped 5 bases and J dropped 4; count of bases not matched to a gene: 3. Germline V gene sequence: CDR1 SGHTA, CDR2 FQGTGA. CDR3 protein: CASSRLAGSTGELFF. The CDR3 DNA sequence: TGTGCCAGCAGCAGACTAGCGGGGTCCACCGGGGAGCTGTTTTTT.

This clone was seen a single time. The chain carries TRBV7-9 and TRBJ2-5; 11 bases line up with TRBD1. This CDR3 contains 16 residues. V dropped 6 bases and J dropped 5; count of bases not matched to a gene: 11. Germline-derived CDR1 and CDR2 are SEHNR and FQNEAQ (reference sequence). The CDR3: CASSRPRTGGRETQYF. In DNA form, the CDR3 reads TGTGCCAGCAGTCGACCCAGGACAGGGGGCCGGGAGACCCAGTACTTC.

This sequence joins TRBV27 and TRBJ2-1; TRBD2 matches 10 bases. The germline V gene has CDR1 MNHEY and CDR2 SMNVEV (reference sequence). The CDR3 extends over 17 amino acids. After removal of 5 bases from V and 6 bases from J, the junction contained 13 bases not matched to a gene. The CDR3 nucleotides read TGTGCCAGCAGTCGGACTAGCGGTCCTATTCCCGTCAATGAGCAGTTCTTC. Its protein is CASSRTSGPIPVNEQFF.

This clone was counted once. This chain connects TRBV5-6 to TRBJ2-5; TRBD2 agrees at 13 bases. The CDR3 spans 15 residues. CDR1 and CDR2 (germline): SGHDT, YYEEEE. J lost 4 bases, V lost 6 bases, and 6 bases had no gene match. CDR3 nucleotide sequence: TGTGCCAGCACCACTAGCGGGGGGGCAAGAGAGACCCAGTACTTC. Its protein is CASTTSGGARETQYF.

The J gene is TRBJ2-2, the V gene TRBV19, with unresolved D. V lost 8 bases, J lost 2 bases, and 12 bases lay in between. The CDR3 has 14 residues. CDR1 and CDR2 (germline): LNHDA, SQIVND (reference sequence). The CDR3 spells CASSPGVNTGELFF. Here the CDR3 DNA reads TGTGCCAGTTCCCCAGGAGTCAACACCGGGGAGCTGTTTTTT. Full variable domain (remainder filled in from reference TRBV19 and TRBJ2-2): DGGITQSPKYLFRKEGQNVTLSCEQNLNHDAMYWYRQDPGQGLRLIYYSQIVNDFQKGDIAEGYSVSREKKESFPLTVTSAQKNPTAFYLCASSPGVNTGELFFGEGSRLTVL.

The chain recombines TRBV7-7 with TRBJ2-1; no firm D call. V lost 2 bases and J 13 bases, leaving 15 bases between the germline ends. The CDR3 extends over 13 amino acids. Germline V lookup: CDR1 SSHAT, CDR2 FNYEAQ (reference sequence). The DNA of the CDR3 is TGTGCCAGCAGCTTATCCGGAGACACCCCACAGTTCTTC. This gives the protein CASSLSGDTPQFF.

This clone appeared a few times. The chain links TRBV9 to TRBJ1-3, with D uncertain. Germline CDR1 and CDR2: SGDLS and YYNGEE. The CDR3 length is 16 residues. V gave up 4 bases and J gave up 4 bases, with 18 bases separating them. CDR3 region: CASSPDGSPGGNTIYF. CDR3 DNA: TGTGCCAGCAGCCCCGACGGATCTCCCGGAGGAAACACCATATATTTT.

The rearrangement uses TRBV7-8 and TRBJ2-1, with 7 bases aligning to TRBD1. Looked up from germline, CDR1 is SGHVS and CDR2 is FQNEAQ. The CDR3 is made up of 14 amino acids. With 5 bases clipped from V and 8 bases from J, the junction kept 9 bases outside the gene matches. CDR3 DNA sequence: TGTGCCAGCAGCATAGGACAGGTTGTCGATGAGCAGTTCTTC. Protein: CASSIGQVVDEQFF.

The DNA of the CDR3 is TGCGCCAGCTCACAGGGTTGGGATGAGCAGTTCTTC. Amino acids: CASSQGWDEQFF. The V call is TRBV5-1, the J call TRBJ2-1, with D maybe TRBD1 (6 bases). V was pared by 7 bases and J by 8 bases, with 13 bases between. The CDR3 runs to 12 residues. Germline V gene sequence: CDR1 SGHRS, CDR2 YFSETQ.

The V and J genes are TRBV11-3 and TRBJ2-3; D gene uncertain. The CDR3 is made up of 14 amino acids. V was cut by 3 bases and J by 2 bases, with 9 bases left in between. Germline CDR1 and CDR2: SGHNT and YENEEA. The DNA of the CDR3 is TGTGCCAGCAGCTTGGATTCAACCACAGATACGCAGTATTTT. Its protein is CASSLDSTTDTQYF.

The genes are TRBV27 and TRBJ2-1, with a tentative D call TRBD2 (5 bases). Per germline, CDR1 MNHEY and CDR2 SMNVEV (reference sequence). The CDR3 is 15 amino acids. Trimming left V 0 bases short and J 7 bases short, with 13 bases between. This CDR3 is CASSLSRLRRNEQFF. CDR3 nucleotides: TGTGCCAGCAGTTTATCACGGTTGCGGAGGAATGAGCAGTTCTTC.